Listed here are 6 T cell receptor beta chains from one sample, sequenced in a study of TIL therapy for anti-PD-1-resistant metastatic lung cancer. The time point was: pre-treatment sample, taken before nivolumab and TIL therapy. Sequencing used immunoSEQ v3. Some clones are missing from TCRdb's copy, which holds only in-frame ones; the method was immunoSEQ multiplex PCR. The table has 21,000 or so clones, 60% to 85% seen once. The source was blood, collected at baseline. These TCRs come from a person between 25 and 79 years old with non-small cell lung cancer.

The V and J genes are TRBV6-1 and TRBJ2-1; TRBD2 might be the D (5 bases). Trimming took off 0 bases at V and 0 bases at J, with 9 bases between the two ends. The CDR3 covers 16 residues. CDR1 is MNHNS and CDR2 is SASEGT in the germline V gene. The CDR3 region has the DNA TGTGCCAGCAGTGAAGCGCGGAGGAGCTCCTACAATGAGCAGTTCTTC. It encodes CASSEARRSSYNEQFF.

This sequence joins TRBV5-6 and TRBJ1-4, with 9 bases fitting TRBD1. Unmatched junction bases numbered 6, after V lost 4 bases and J lost 8 bases. This CDR3 has 14 residues. Germline V gene sequence: CDR1 SGHDT, CDR2 YYEEEE. CDR3 loop: CASSHGTGSEKLFF. In DNA, the CDR3 is TGTGCCAGCAGCCACGGGACAGGGAGCGAAAAACTGTTTTTT.

This sequence joins TRBV29-1 and TRBJ2-3; TRBD2 matches at 8 bases. Germline V gives CDR1 SQVTM, CDR2 ANQGSEA. V trimming: 4 bases; J trimming: 4 bases; junction bases outside the gene matches: 13. The CDR3 length is 16 residues. The CDR3: CSVGGQGGRFPDTQYF. As DNA, the CDR3 is TGCAGCGTTGGGGGGCAGGGCGGGAGGTTTCCAGATACGCAGTATTTT.

The rearrangement uses TRBV19 and TRBJ2-1, with D unresolved. This CDR3 has 13 residues. V was pared by 1 base and J by 5 bases, with 6 bases between. Germline CDR1 reads LNHDA; CDR2 reads SQIVND (reference sequence). The CDR3 coding sequence is TGTGCCAGTAGTATAGGACACAACAATGAGCAGTTCTTC. It encodes CASSIGHNNEQFF.

The rearrangement joins TRBV18 to TRBJ1-1; D is unresolved. The ends were cut back, 3 bases at V and 2 bases at J, with 10 bases in the middle. The length of the CDR3 is 14 residues. CDR1 is KGHSH, CDR2 LQKENI, per germline. The CDR3 reads CASSPPTTNTEAFF. CDR3 coding DNA: TGTGCCAGCTCACCCCCTACTACCAACACTGAAGCTTTCTTT.

The chain has TRBV4-3 and TRBJ2-2; D remains ambiguous. The CDR3 is 17 amino acids. Trimming took 1 base from V and 5 from J, leaving 17 bases between them. Germline-derived CDR1 and CDR2 are LGHNA and YSLEER. Here the CDR3 reads CASSQGVGDRLTGELFF. The CDR3 coding sequence is TGCGCCAGCAGCCAAGGGGTTGGGGATAGGTTGACCGGGGAGCTGTTTTTT.